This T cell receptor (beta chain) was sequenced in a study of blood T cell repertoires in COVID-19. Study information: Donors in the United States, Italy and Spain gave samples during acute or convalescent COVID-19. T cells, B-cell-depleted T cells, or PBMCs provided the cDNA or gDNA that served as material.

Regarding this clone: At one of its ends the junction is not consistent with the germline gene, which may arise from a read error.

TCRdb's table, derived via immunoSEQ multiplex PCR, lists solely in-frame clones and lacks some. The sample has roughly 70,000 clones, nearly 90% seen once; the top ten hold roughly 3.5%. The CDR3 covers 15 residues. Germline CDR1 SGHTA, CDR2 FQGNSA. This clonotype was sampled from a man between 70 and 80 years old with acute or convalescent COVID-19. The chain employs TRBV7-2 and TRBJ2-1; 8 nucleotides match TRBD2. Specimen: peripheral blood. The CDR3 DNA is TGTGCCAGCAGCTTGCGGACTAGCTCCCACAATGAGCAGTTCTTC. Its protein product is CASSLRTSSHNEQFF. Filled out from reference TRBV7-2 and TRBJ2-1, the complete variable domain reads GAGVSQSPSNKVTEKGKDVELRCDPISGHTALYWYRQSLGQGLEFLIYFQGNSAPDKSGLPSDRFSAERTGGSVSTLTIQRTQQEDSAVYLCASSLRTSSHNEQFFGPGTRLTVL.